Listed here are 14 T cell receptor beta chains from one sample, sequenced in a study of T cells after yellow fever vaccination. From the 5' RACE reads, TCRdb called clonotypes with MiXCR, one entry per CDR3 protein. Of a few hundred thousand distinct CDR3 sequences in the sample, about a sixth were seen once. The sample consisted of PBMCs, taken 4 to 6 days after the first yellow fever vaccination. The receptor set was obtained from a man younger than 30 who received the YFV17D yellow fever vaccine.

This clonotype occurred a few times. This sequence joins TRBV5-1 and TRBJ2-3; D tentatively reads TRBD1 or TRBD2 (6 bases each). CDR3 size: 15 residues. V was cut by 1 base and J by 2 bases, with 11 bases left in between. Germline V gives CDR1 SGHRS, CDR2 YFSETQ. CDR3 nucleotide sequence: TGCGCCAGCAGCTTGCGGGGGCTATACACAGATACGCAGTATTTT. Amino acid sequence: CASSLRGLYTDTQYF.

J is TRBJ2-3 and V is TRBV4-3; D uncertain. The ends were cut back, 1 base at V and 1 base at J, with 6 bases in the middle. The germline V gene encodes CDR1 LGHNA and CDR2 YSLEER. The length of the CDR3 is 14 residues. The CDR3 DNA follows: TGCGCCAGCAGCCAAGCGAAGGGCACAGATACGCAGTATTTT. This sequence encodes CASSQAKGTDTQYF.

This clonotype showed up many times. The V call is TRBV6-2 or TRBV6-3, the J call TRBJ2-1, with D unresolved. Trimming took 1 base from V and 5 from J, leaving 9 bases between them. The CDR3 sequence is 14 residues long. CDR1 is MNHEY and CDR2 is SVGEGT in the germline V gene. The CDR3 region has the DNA TGTGCCAGCAGTTACTGGGGTCCCCACAATGAGCAGTTCTTC. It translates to CASSYWGPHNEQFF.

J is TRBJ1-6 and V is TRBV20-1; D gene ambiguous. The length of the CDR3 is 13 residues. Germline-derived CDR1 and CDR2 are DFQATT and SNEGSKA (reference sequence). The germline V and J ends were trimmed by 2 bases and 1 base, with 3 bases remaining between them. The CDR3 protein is CSARSSYNSPLHF. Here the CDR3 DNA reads TGCAGTGCTAGAAGTTCCTATAATTCACCCCTCCACTTT.

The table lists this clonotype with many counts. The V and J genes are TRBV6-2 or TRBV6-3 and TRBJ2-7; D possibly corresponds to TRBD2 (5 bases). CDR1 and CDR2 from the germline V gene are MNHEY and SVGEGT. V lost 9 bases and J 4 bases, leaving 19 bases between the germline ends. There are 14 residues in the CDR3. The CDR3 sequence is CASGGSGPNYEQYV. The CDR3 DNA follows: TGTGCCAGTGGAGGATCCGGGCCAAATTACGAGCAGTACGTC.

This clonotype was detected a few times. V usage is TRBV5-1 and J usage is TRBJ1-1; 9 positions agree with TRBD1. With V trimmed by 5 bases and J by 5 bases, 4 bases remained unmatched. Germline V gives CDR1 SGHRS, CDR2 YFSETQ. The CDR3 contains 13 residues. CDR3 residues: CASREQGATEAFF. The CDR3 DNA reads TGCGCCAGCAGAGAACAGGGGGCGACTGAAGCTTTCTTT.

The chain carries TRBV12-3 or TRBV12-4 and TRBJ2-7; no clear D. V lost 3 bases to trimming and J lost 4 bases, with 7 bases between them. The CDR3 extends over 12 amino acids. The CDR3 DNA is TGTGCCAGCAGTTTTCGTACGTACGAGCAGTACTTC. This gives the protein CASSFRTYEQYF.

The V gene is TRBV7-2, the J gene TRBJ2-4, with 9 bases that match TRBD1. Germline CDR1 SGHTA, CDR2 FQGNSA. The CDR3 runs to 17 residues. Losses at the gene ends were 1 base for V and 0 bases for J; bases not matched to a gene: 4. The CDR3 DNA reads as TGTGCCAGCAGCTTAGGTTGGGGACAGGGAGCCAAAAACATTCAGTACTTC. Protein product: CASSLGWGQGAKNIQYF.

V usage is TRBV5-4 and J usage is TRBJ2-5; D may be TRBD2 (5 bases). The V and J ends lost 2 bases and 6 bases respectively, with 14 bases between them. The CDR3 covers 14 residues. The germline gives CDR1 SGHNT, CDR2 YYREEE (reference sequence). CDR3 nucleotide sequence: TGTGCCAGCAGCTTCTACGACCGAGGGAAGACCCAGTACTTC. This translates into CASSFYDRGKTQYF.

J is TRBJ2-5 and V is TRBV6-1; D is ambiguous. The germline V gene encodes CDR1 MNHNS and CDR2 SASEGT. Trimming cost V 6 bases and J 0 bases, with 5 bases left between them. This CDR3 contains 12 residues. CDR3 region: CASRTDQETQYF. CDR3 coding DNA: TGTGCCAGCAGGACTGACCAAGAGACCCAGTACTTC.

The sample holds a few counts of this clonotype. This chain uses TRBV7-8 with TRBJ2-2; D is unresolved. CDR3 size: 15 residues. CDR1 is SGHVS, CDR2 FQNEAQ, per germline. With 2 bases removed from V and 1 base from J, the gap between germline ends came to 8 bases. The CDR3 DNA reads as TGTGCCAGCAGCTTATCCAGACTGAACACCGGGGAGCTGTTTTTT. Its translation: CASSLSRLNTGELFF.

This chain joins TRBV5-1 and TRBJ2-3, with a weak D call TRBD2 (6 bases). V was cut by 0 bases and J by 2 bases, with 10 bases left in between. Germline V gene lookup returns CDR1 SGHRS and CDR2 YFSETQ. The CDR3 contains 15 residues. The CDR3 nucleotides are TGCGCCAGCAGCTTGGCGGACTACGCCACAGATACGCAGTATTTT. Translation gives CASSLADYATDTQYF.

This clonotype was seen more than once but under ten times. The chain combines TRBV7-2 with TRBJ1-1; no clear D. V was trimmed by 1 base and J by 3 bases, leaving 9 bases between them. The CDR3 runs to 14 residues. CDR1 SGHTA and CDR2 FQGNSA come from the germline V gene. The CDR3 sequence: CASSLVWRDTEAFF. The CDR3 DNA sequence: TGTGCCAGCAGCTTAGTATGGAGGGACACTGAAGCTTTCTTT.

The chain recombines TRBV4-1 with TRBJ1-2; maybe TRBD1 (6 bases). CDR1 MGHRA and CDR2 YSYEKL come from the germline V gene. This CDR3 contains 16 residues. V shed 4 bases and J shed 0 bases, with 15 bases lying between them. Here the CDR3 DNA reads TGCGCCAGCAGCCCATGGGGGCGGAGCTCTAACTATGGCTACACCTTC. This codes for CASSPWGRSSNYGYTF.